This T cell receptor beta chain was retrieved from a study of shared clonotypes between healthy human individuals. Study at large: Each donor's CD8 memory used one plate, CD8 naive two, each CD4 subset three.

Replicate sorted-subset PCRs were loaded with around 210 ng DNA, about 28,000 T cell genomes. Profiled with immunoSEQ multiplex PCR; TCRdb holds only in-frame clones, not every one. Of about 1.5 million clones listed, roughly 95% are singletons. To note about this clone: As yet, its antigen is unknown.

V shed 0 bases and J shed 6 bases, with 12 bases lying between them. The CDR3 has 15 amino acids. The germline V gene has CDR1 LGHNA and CDR2 YNFKEQ. Overall study findings and caveats: Sorted-subset sequencing, rarefaction showed, was incomplete despite large depth. Naive subsets generally had larger estimated richness than memory subsets.

The receptor was isolated from a man aged 30 to 45 in good health. This chain joins TRBV4-2 and TRBJ1-3, with D possibly matching TRBD1 (6 bases). Specimen: naive CD4+ T cells sorted from blood. Subset here: CD45RA+ positively selected. The DNA of the CDR3 is TGTGCCAGCAGCCAAGACACAGGGTCAATAAACACCATATATTTT. This gives the protein CASSQDTGSINTIYF.